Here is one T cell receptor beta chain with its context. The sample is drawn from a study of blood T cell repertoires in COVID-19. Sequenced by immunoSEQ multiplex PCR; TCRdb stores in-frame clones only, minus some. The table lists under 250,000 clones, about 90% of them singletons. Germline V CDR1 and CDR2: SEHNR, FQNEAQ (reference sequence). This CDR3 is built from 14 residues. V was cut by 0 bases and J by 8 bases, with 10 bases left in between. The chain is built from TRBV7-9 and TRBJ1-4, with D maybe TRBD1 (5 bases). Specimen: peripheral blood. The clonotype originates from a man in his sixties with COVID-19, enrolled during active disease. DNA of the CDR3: TGTGCCAGCAGCTTAGCTGGGGGGTTCGAAAAACTGTTTTTT. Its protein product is CASSLAGGFEKLFF.